Reported below is one T cell receptor (beta chain). This record comes from a study of shared clonotypes between healthy human individuals. In the authors' workflow: Filtering of immunoSEQ junctional sequences could not match full-length read filtering. Sequencing was performed with immunoSEQ multiplex PCR; in TCRdb, only in-frame clones are kept and a portion is missing. V, J and clone size reflect that table, while D and trimming were determined from the DNA. The table includes roughly 1,600,000 clones, 98% detected once. The germline V gene has CDR1 SGHRS and CDR2 YFSETQ. The V end lost 1 base, the J end lost 1 base, and 6 bases lay between the germline ends. This CDR3 spans 13 amino acids.

This sequence joins TRBV5-1 and TRBJ2-7; no clear D gene. This sequence was found in a man aged 25 to 45 in good health. Sequencing was carried out using naive CD4+ T cells sorted from blood. Subset: CD45RA+ positively selected. The CDR3 nucleotides are TGCGCCAGCAGCTTGAAGTATTCCTACGAGCAGTACTTC. Protein product: CASSLKYSYEQYF.